This TCR beta chain derives from a study of cytomegalovirus exposure and HLA in healthy donors. Study-wide findings and caveats: Within an earlier analysis, most TCR beta V segments proved productive either about 87% or about 30% of the time.

Germline lookup yields CDR1 SGHNT and CDR2 YENEEA. V was pared by 6 bases and J by 4 bases, with 13 bases between. The CDR3 runs 14 residues. The PCR employed 60 Vbeta primers together with 13 Jbeta primers. The assay was immunoSEQ multiplex PCR, and TCRdb's table has in-frame clones only and misses some. The sample lists around 120,000 clones; around 70% were seen once. A remark on this clone: Its target is unknown.

V usage is TRBV11-3 and J usage is TRBJ1-3; possibly TRBD1 for D (6 bases). The source of this sequence is a woman aged 55-75 years in good health and CMV-seropositive. Sequencing was carried out using PBMCs. CDR3 nucleotide sequence: TGTGCCAGCAGTCGGGGGGGCATCGGAAACACCATATATTTT. Its protein product is CASSRGGIGNTIYF.